The TCR beta chain described here comes from a study of blood T cell repertoires in COVID-19. Study as a whole: Researchers got acute and convalescent COVID-19 samples from the United States, Italy and Spain. PBMCs, B-cell-depleted T cells, or T cells provided the cDNA or gDNA that made up the material.

Trimming removed 3 bases from V and 13 bases from J; junction bases left unmatched: 6. The length of the CDR3 is 14 residues. CDR1 is SEHNR, CDR2 FQNEAQ, per germline (reference sequence). Per the study methods: Estimates of nucleated cell counts were drawn from the amplification of reference gene primers. TCRdb keeps only in-frame clones here, not all; method: immunoSEQ multiplex PCR. D and trimming come from the DNA, and the V and J calls and clone size come from that table. The sample has approximately 470,000 clones; 70% to 90% are singletons. The genes are TRBV7-9 and TRBJ1-6; 10 nucleotides agree with TRBD1. This TCR came from a human donor in a cohort sampled during active COVID-19. The sample was peripheral blood. This chain's CDR3 is CASSFPGQGSPLHF. DNA of the CDR3: TGTGCCAGCAGCTTTCCGGGACAGGGGTCTCCCCTCCACTTT.